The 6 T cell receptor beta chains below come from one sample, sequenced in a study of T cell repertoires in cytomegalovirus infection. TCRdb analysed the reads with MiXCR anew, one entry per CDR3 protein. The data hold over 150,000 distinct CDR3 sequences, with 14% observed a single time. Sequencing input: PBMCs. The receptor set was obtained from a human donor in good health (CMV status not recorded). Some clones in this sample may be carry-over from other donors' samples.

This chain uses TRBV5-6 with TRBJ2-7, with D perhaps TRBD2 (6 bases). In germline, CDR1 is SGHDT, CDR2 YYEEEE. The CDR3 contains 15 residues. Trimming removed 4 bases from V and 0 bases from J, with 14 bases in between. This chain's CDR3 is CASSRSSVSSYEQYF. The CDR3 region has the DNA TGTGCCAGCAGCCGCTCTAGCGTGAGCTCCTACGAGCAGTACTTC.

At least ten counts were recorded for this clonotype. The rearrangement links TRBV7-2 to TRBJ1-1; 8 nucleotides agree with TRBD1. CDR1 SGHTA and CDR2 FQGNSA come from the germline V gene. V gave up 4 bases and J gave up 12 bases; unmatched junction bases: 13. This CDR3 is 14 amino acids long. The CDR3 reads CASSSPGGLPSTFF. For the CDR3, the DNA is TGTGCCAGCAGCTCCCCAGGGGGCCTTCCTTCAACTTTCTTT.

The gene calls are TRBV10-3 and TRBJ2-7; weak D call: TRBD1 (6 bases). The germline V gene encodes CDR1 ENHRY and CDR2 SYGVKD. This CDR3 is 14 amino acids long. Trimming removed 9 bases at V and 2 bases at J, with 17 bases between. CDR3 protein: CAIKTGRTTYEQYF. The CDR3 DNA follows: TGTGCCATTAAGACAGGCCGTACTACCTACGAGCAGTACTTC.

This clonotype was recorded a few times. CDR3 loop: CASSGTVAGELFF. The CDR3 DNA reads as TGTGCCAGCAGCGGGACAGTGGCCGGGGAGCTGTTTTTT. The rearrangement joins TRBV9 to TRBJ2-2; a possible D gene is TRBD1 (6 bases). The CDR3 is made up of 13 amino acids. V lost 3 bases, J lost 6 bases, and 9 bases lay in between. Germline V gene lookup returns CDR1 SGDLS and CDR2 YYNGEE.

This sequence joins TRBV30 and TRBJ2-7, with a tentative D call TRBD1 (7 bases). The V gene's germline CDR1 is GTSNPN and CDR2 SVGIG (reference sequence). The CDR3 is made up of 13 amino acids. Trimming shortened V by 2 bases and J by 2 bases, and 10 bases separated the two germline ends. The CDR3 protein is CAWSQGGPYEQYF. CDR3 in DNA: TGTGCCTGGAGTCAGGGGGGCCCCTACGAGCAGTACTTC.

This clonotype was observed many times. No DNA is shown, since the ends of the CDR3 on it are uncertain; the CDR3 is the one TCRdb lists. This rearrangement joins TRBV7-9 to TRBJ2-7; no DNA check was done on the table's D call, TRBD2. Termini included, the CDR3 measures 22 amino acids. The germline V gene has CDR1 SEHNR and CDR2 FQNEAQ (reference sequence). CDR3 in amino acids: CASSLYTGHSYEQYFGSYEQYF.